This TCR beta chain was recorded in a study of blood T cell repertoires in COVID-19. Assay: immunoSEQ multiplex PCR; the TCRdb copy retains only in-frame clones and omits some. The table includes roughly 39,000 clones, approximately 88% detected once. The CDR3 runs to 15 residues. Germline V gene data show CDR1 as LNHDA and CDR2 as SQIVND (reference sequence). V was pared by 1 base and J by 6 bases, with 10 bases between. The TCR was taken from a woman between 65 and 79 years old with acute or convalescent COVID-19. The rearrangement uses TRBV19 and TRBJ1-6, with D unresolved. Material for sequencing was peripheral blood. DNA of the CDR3: TGTGCCAGTAGTATAGGAGGGCTCCTTAATTCACCCCTCCACTTT. Amino acid sequence: CASSIGGLLNSPLHF.